The clone carrying this TCR beta chain was seen repeatedly, ten times or more. Its antigen remains unidentified. The data are from a study of neurological immune-mediated disorders. Study-level findings and limits: HTLV-1-associated myelopathy had the most TCR clonal expansion, whereas multiple sclerosis had the least (lower than in healthy controls).

The CDR3 spans 14 residues. V was trimmed by 2 bases and J by 10 bases, leaving 15 bases between them. Germline CDR1 and CDR2: MGHRA and YSYEKL. Every sequencing run produced over 190 million TCR-beta sequences that came from 15-18 subjects. TCRdb re-called the 5' RACE reads through MiXCR, storing one row per CDR3 protein. The repertoire holds fewer than 20,000 distinct CDR3 sequences, with about 11% as singletons. Healthy controls consisted of blood bank volunteers in Maryland, USA. For sorted libraries, the input was about a million CD4+ or CD8+ T cells. The sample taken for sequencing was CD8+ T cells from blood. V is TRBV4-1 and J is TRBJ1-5; D is uncertain. This receptor was taken from a woman in her 50s in good health. CDR3 amino acids: CASSQHTHSPPQHF. The CDR3 nucleotides are TGCGCCAGCAGCCAACATACCCACAGCCCACCCCAGCATTTT.